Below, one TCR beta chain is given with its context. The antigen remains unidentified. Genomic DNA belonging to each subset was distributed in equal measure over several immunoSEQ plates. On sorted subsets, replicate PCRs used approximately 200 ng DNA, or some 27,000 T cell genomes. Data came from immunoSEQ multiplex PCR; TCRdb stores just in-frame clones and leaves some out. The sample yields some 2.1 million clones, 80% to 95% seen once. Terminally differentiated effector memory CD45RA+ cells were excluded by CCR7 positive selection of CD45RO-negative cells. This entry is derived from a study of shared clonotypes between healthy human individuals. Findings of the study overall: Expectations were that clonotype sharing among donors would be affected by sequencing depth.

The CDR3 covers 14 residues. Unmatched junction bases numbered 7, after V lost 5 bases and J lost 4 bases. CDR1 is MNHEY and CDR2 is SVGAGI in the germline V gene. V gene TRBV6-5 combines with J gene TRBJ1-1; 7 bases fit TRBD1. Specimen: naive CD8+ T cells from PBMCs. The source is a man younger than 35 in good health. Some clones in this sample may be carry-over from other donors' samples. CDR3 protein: CASSTDRDPTEAFF. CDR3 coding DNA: TGTGCCAGCAGTACCGACAGGGATCCCACTGAAGCTTTCTTT.